This TCR beta chain was captured in a study of blood T cell repertoires in COVID-19. Measured with immunoSEQ multiplex PCR; TCRdb has only the in-frame clones, and not every one. The table shows tens of thousands of clones, with about 90% occurring only once. The CDR3 totals 15 residues. Germline CDR1 and CDR2: SNHLY and FYNNEI. The V and J ends lost 6 bases and 6 bases respectively, with 18 bases between them. This clone was counted between two and nine times. The sequence came from a man between 50 and 59 years old with COVID-19, enrolled during active disease. The sample taken for sequencing was peripheral blood. The chain combines TRBV2 with TRBJ1-5; D may be TRBD1 (5 bases). The CDR3 nucleotides read TGTGCCAGCAGGACACAGGAGGGCGGAGTTCAGCCCCAGCATTTT. This encodes CASRTQEGGVQPQHF.